The rows below give T cell receptor beta chains drawn from one sample of a study of neoadjuvant anti-PD-1 for oral cavity cancer. Using immunoSEQ multiplex PCR, the repertoire was profiled, and TCRdb retains in-frame clones only, with some absent. The table shows 14,000 or so clones, with approximately 70% occurring only once. The specimen was PBMCs, collected before nivolumab (anti-PD-1) treatment. These receptors were obtained from a person aged 40 to 85 with oral cavity squamous cell carcinoma. Each CDR3 is given with its conserved first and last residue. Fields, in order: D gene, J gene, CDR3 length, V gene, CDR3 protein. A D gene is named only where the DNA matches it firmly.

NA | TRBJ1-2 | 13 | TRBV2 | CASSTGRNYGYTF
NA | TRBJ1-3 | 15 | TRBV2 | CASSDGAGSENTIYF
TRBD1 | TRBJ1-5 | 15 | TRBV6-5 | CASSAWTGGNQPQHF
NA | TRBJ2-7 | 14 | TRBV30 | CAWTRGSGSYEQYF
NA | TRBJ2-1 | 14 | TRBV5-1 | CASSLVPGGNEQFF
NA | TRBJ2-4 | 13 | TRBV27 | CASNPLVENIQYF
TRBD1 | TRBJ1-6 | 14 | TRBV7-9 | CASSWDRDNSPLHF
TRBD1 | TRBJ1-2 | 13 | TRBV5-8 | CASGDRGLRGYTF
TRBD1 | TRBJ2-7 | 14 | TRBV6-5 | CASSYDRGGYEQYF
NA | TRBJ1-5 | 14 | TRBV27 | CASSLGSGDQPQHF
NA | TRBJ2-5 | 15 | TRBV11-2 | CASSPLGLRKETQYF
NA | TRBJ2-5 | 14 | TRBV5-1 | CASSPVPPRETQYF